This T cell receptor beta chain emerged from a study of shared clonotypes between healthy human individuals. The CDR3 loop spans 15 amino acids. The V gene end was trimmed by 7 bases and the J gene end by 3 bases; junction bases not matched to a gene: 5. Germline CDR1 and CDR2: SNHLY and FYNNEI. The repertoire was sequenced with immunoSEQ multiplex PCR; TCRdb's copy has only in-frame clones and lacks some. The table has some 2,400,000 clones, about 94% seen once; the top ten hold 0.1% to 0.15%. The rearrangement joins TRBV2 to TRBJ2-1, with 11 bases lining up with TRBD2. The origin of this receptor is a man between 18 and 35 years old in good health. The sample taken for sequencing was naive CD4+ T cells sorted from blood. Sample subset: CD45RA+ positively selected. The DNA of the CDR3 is TGTGCCAGCACAATGGGGACTAGCGGCTACAATGAGCAGTTCTTC. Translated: CASTMGTSGYNEQFF.